The 12 T cell receptor beta chains in this list originate from one sample, sequenced in a study of cytomegalovirus exposure and HLA in healthy donors. The assay was immunoSEQ multiplex PCR, and TCRdb's table has in-frame clones only and misses some. The repertoire holds under 200,000 clones, with roughly 80% as singletons. The sequenced sample was PBMCs. These receptors came from a man younger than 35 in good health and CMV-seropositive.

The V call is TRBV28, the J call TRBJ2-5; no firm D call. The CDR3 length is 15 residues. CDR1 MDHEN and CDR2 SYDVKM come from the germline V gene. Trimming took 4 bases from V and 5 from J, leaving 17 bases between them. CDR3 sequence (DNA): TGTGCCAGCAGTTCCACTGGGCAGGCCTCGGAGACCCAGTACTTC. Protein product: CASSSTGQASETQYF. The entire variable domain, with the rest obtained from reference TRBV28 and TRBJ2-5, is as follows: DVKVTQSSRYLVKRTGEKVFLECVQDMDHENMFWYRQDPGLGLRLIYFSYDVKMKEKGDIPEGYSVSREKKERFSLILESASTNQTSMYLCASSSTGQASETQYFGPGTRLLVL.

The rearrangement joins TRBV9 to TRBJ1-4; D unresolved. V was clipped by 4 bases and J by 8 bases, with 15 bases between them. Germline V gives CDR1 SGDLS, CDR2 YYNGEE. The CDR3 extends over 14 amino acids. The CDR3 is CASSPPTEEEKLFF. The DNA for the CDR3 is TGTGCCAGCAGCCCCCCCACCGAGGAGGAAAAACTGTTTTTT.

The rearrangement joins TRBV5-1 to TRBJ2-1; the match to TRBD2 covers 10 bases. The V segment lost 1 base and the J segment 0 bases; nucleotides outside the gene matches: 10. This CDR3 has 19 residues. Germline CDR1 and CDR2: SGHRS and YFSETQ. The CDR3 sequence: CASSLTGTSALHSYNEQFF. The CDR3 nucleotides are TGCGCCAGCAGCTTGACCGGGACTAGCGCACTCCACTCCTACAATGAGCAGTTCTTC.

This clone was seen a few times. The chain recombines TRBV19 with TRBJ2-3, with D unclear. V was cut by 3 bases and J by 6 bases, with 10 bases left in between. Per the germline V gene, CDR1 is LNHDA and CDR2 is SQIVND (reference sequence). The CDR3 is 13 residues long. The CDR3, as DNA: TGTGCCAGTAGTATGGGTGCGGTCGATACGCAGTATTTT. This codes for CASSMGAVDTQYF.

The gene calls are TRBV9 and TRBJ2-5; 8 bases match TRBD1. V was clipped by 3 bases and J by 5 bases; unmatched bases: 6. Per germline, CDR1 SGDLS and CDR2 YYNGEE. The CDR3 totals 14 residues. The CDR3 DNA follows: TGTGCCAGCAGCGCCGGACAGGGTTGGGAGACCCAGTACTTC. Translating gives CASSAGQGWETQYF.

The genes are TRBV7-2 and TRBJ2-7; perhaps TRBD2 as D (5 bases). The CDR3 covers 14 residues. Trimming left V 2 bases short and J 2 bases short, with 10 bases between. Germline V gives CDR1 SGHTA, CDR2 FQGNSA. CDR3: CASSLRGPTYEQYF. For the CDR3, the DNA is TGTGCCAGCAGCTTACGCGGGCCCACCTACGAGCAGTACTTC. Complete variable domain (other parts from reference TRBV7-2 and TRBJ2-7): GAGVSQSPSNKVTEKGKDVELRCDPISGHTALYWYRQSLGQGLEFLIYFQGNSAPDKSGLPSDRFSAERTGGSVSTLTIQRTQQEDSAVYLCASSLRGPTYEQYFGPGTRLTVT.

This rearrangement joins TRBV28 to TRBJ2-7; possibly TRBD2 for D (6 bases). Trimming shortened V by 1 base and J by 7 bases, and 14 bases separated the two germline ends. Germline V CDR1 and CDR2: MDHEN, SYDVKM. CDR3 size: 14 residues. The CDR3 nucleotides are TGTGCCAGCAGTTTATATGGAGGGCCGAGGGAGCAGTACTTC. It translates to CASSLYGGPREQYF.

The CDR3, as DNA: TGCGCCAGCACCCCCGCGGGACAGACATATGGCTACACCTTC. It encodes CASTPAGQTYGYTF. The chain carries TRBV5-1 and TRBJ1-2, with 7 bases identical to TRBD1. Unmatched junction bases numbered 10, after V lost 6 bases and J lost 5 bases. CDR1 SGHRS and CDR2 YFSETQ come from the germline V gene. The CDR3 is 14 residues long.

This clone was picked up one time. The rearrangement joins TRBV6-1 to TRBJ2-7, with no clear D. The CDR3 has 13 residues. Trimming stripped 8 bases from V and 6 bases from J, with 17 bases between. Germline CDR1 MNHNS, CDR2 SASEGT. CDR3 DNA: TGTGCCAGCTCCCCCCGTAGTTCCGGCGAGCAGTACTTC. It yields the protein CASSPRSSGEQYF.

This clone has a single count. The genes are TRBV25-1 and TRBJ2-2; D might be TRBD1 (6 bases). The CDR3 is 14 amino acids. From germline, CDR1 is MGHDK and CDR2 SYGVNS. The V end lost 8 bases, the J end lost 3 bases, and 13 bases lay between the germline ends. The CDR3 bases are TGTGCCAGCTCTCGGGGACAAGACACCGGGGAGCTGTTTTTT. Its protein product is CASSRGQDTGELFF.

V usage is TRBV6-6 and J usage is TRBJ1-1; no clear D gene. Germline-derived CDR1 and CDR2 are MNHNY and SVGAGI (reference sequence). The CDR3 consists of 14 residues. V lost 6 bases and J 0 bases, leaving 11 bases between the germline ends. The CDR3 reads CASRERLMNTEAFF. The CDR3 DNA is TGTGCCAGCAGGGAGAGACTGATGAACACTGAAGCTTTCTTT.

The chain joins TRBV27 to TRBJ2-7, with 11 bases lining up with TRBD2. With V trimmed by 5 bases and J by 6 bases, 9 bases remained unmatched. The CDR3 runs to 15 residues. In germline, CDR1 is MNHEY, CDR2 SMNVEV (reference sequence). In DNA form, the CDR3 reads TGTGCCAGCAGTGCCGGACTAGCGGGCACGGGCGAGCAGTACTTC. Amino acid sequence: CASSAGLAGTGEQYF.